Shown below are 15 T cell receptor beta chains from a single sample sequenced in a study of T cells in Graves' hyperthyroidism and ophthalmopathy. Amplification yielded TCR beta CDR3 regions, with RNA transcripts as the source. A set of HTBI primers served as the primers for a first-round RT-PCR of the TCR CDR3. TCRdb itself ran the multiplex PCR reads through MiXCR, one entry per CDR3 protein. The sample shows fewer than 300,000 distinct CDR3 sequences, 15% of them seen only once. Sequenced: blood. These receptor sequences come from a woman between 45 and 60 years old with Graves' hyperthyroidism that later progressed to Graves' ophthalmopathy.

CDR3 nucleotide sequence: TGTGCCGCGAACTCTGGATGGCCCGGGGAGCTGTTTTTT. It specifies CAANSGWPGELFF. V and J are TRBV28 and TRBJ2-2; D remains ambiguous. The CDR3 has 13 residues. Germline V lookup: CDR1 MDHEN, CDR2 SYDVKM. Trimming removed 11 bases at V and 6 bases at J, with 16 bases between.

The chain uses TRBV5-1 and TRBJ2-7; D remains ambiguous. Germline-derived CDR1 and CDR2 are SGHRS and YFSETQ. With 4 bases removed from V and 4 bases from J, the gap between germline ends came to 15 bases. The CDR3 has 14 residues. CDR3 loop: CASSPERAPYEQYF. CDR3 DNA: TGCGCCAGCAGCCCGGAAAGGGCGCCGTACGAGCAGTACTTC.

The chain has TRBV4-1 and TRBJ2-3, with D uncertain. The germline V gene encodes CDR1 MGHRA and CDR2 YSYEKL. This CDR3 contains 15 residues. The V gene lost 0 bases and the J gene lost 4 bases, with 11 bases spanning the gap. The CDR3 DNA sequence: TGCGCCAGCAGCCAAGAGGCTACCCTCCCAGATACGCAGTATTTT. Translated, it gives CASSQEATLPDTQYF.

This clonotype was picked up many times. This chain uses TRBV6-6 with TRBJ1-1, with D tentatively TRBD1 (5 bases). CDR3 length equals 14 residues. CDR1 is MNHNY, CDR2 SVGAGI, per germline (reference sequence). V lost 0 bases to trimming and J lost 11 bases, with 16 bases between them. CDR3 protein: CASSYSFDDWGAFF. CDR3 coding DNA: TGTGCCAGCAGTTACTCCTTCGATGACTGGGGGGCTTTCTTT.

This clonotype was recorded at least ten times. The CDR3 loop is CASSLEWGGNQPQHF. In DNA, the CDR3 is TGTGCCAGCAGCTTAGAGTGGGGGGGCAATCAGCCCCAGCATTTT. The chain has TRBV7-8 and TRBJ1-5; TRBD1 is a possible D gene (5 bases). Germline loops: CDR1 SGHVS, CDR2 FQNEAQ. This CDR3 has 15 residues. V was clipped by 1 base and J by 2 bases, with 9 bases between them. The entire variable domain, with the rest obtained from reference TRBV7-8 and TRBJ1-5, is as follows: GAGVSQSPRYKVAKRGQDVALRCDPISGHVSLFWYQQALGQGPEFLTYFQNEAQLDKSGLPSDRFFAERPEGSVSTLKIQRTQQEDSAVYLCASSLEWGGNQPQHFGDGTRLSIL.

This clonotype showed up many times. V gene TRBV2 combines with J gene TRBJ1-4, with 7 positions matching TRBD1. The J segment lost 3 bases and the V segment lost 0 bases, leaving 1 base of the junction unmatched. Germline assignment: CDR1 SNHLY and CDR2 FYNNEI. The CDR3 runs to 15 residues. The CDR3: CASSEAQGANEKLFF. The CDR3 coding sequence is TGTGCCAGCAGTGAAGCGCAGGGGGCTAATGAAAAACTGTTTTTT.

This chain uses TRBV11-2 with TRBJ2-5; TRBD1 matches 10 bases. The CDR3 totals 15 residues. Germline CDR1 reads SGHAT; CDR2 reads FQNNGV. With V trimmed by 8 bases and J by 4 bases, 10 bases remained unmatched. The CDR3: CASSRDRGGAETQYF. Here the CDR3 DNA reads TGTGCCAGCTCAAGGGACAGGGGTGGGGCAGAGACCCAGTACTTC. Filled out from reference TRBV11-2 and TRBJ2-5, the complete variable domain reads EAGVAQSPRYKIIEKRQSVAFWCNPISGHATLYWYQQILGQGPKLLIQFQNNGVVDDSQLPKDRFSAERLKGVDSTLKIQPAKLEDSAVYLCASSRDRGGAETQYFGPGTRLLVL.

The table lists this clonotype with many counts. At one end, the junction sequence differs from germline, possibly due to a read error. This chain connects TRBV7-2 to TRBJ2-3, with 9 bases fitting TRBD2. Germline V lookup: CDR1 SGHTA, CDR2 FQGNSA. There are 15 residues in the CDR3. The CDR3 DNA sequence: TGTGCCAGCAGCCTAGCGGGCGGGAGGGGTGATACGCAGTATTTT. It yields the protein CASSLAGGRGDTQYF.

This clonotype was recorded at least ten times. This sequence joins TRBV5-1 and TRBJ2-1, with D unclear. Between the trimmed V and J ends, which lost 5 bases and 7 bases, there was a span of 13 bases. Germline V CDR1 and CDR2: SGHRS, YFSETQ. CDR3 size: 13 residues. The CDR3 region has the DNA TGCGCCAGCAGATGGCAGCCCCAAAATGAGCAGTTCTTC. Translation gives CASRWQPQNEQFF.

This clonotype was seen many times. This rearrangement joins TRBV28 to TRBJ1-1; a weak D match, TRBD1 (6 bases). In germline, CDR1 is MDHEN, CDR2 SYDVKM. This CDR3 is built from 13 residues. V lost 2 bases and J lost 10, with 14 bases in between. DNA of the CDR3: TGTGCCAGCAGTTTACAGGGGACTTTTGGAGCTTTCTTT. It encodes CASSLQGTFGAFF. Combining the CDR3 with reference TRBV28 and TRBJ1-1 gives the whole variable domain DVKVTQSSRYLVKRTGEKVFLECVQDMDHENMFWYRQDPGLGLRLIYFSYDVKMKEKGDIPEGYSVSREKKERFSLILESASTNQTSMYLCASSLQGTFGAFFGQGTRLTVV.

Ten or more counts support this clonotype. This chain uses TRBV6-1 with TRBJ2-7, with D possibly called TRBD1 or TRBD2 (5 bases each). The germline V gene has CDR1 MNHNS and CDR2 SASEGT. Trimming shortened V by 7 bases and J by 4 bases, and 17 bases separated the two germline ends. The CDR3 loop spans 14 amino acids. Here the CDR3 reads CASKMGVGVYEQYF. CDR3 in DNA: TGTGCCAGCAAGATGGGAGTGGGGGTATACGAGCAGTACTTC.

This clonotype has a count of ten or more. The rearrangement uses TRBV28 and TRBJ1-2; no clear D gene. The CDR3 covers 14 residues. Trimming shortened V by 6 bases and J by 3 bases, and 14 bases separated the two germline ends. The germline CDR1 and CDR2 sequences are MDHEN and SYDVKM. The CDR3 bases are TGTGCCAGCAGCTACGGTGCAGAGTACTATGGCTACACCTTC. Translated: CASSYGAEYYGYTF.

V and J are TRBV7-9 and TRBJ2-3; TRBD2 aligns across 13 bases. Germline V lookup: CDR1 SEHNR, CDR2 FQNEAQ (reference sequence). There are 19 residues in the CDR3. V dropped 5 bases and J dropped 6; count of bases not matched to a gene: 17. The CDR3 DNA reads as TGTGCCAGCAGCCGATGGACTAGCGGGAGCCCCCTCTTTAAGGATACGCAGTATTTT. This sequence encodes CASSRWTSGSPLFKDTQYF.

The CDR3 DNA sequence: TGTGCCAGCAGTTGGACAGGGGGTCGCTCCTACGAGCAGTACTTC. Translating it yields CASSWTGGRSYEQYF. The rearrangement links TRBV27 to TRBJ2-7; 10 bases align to TRBD1. The CDR3 spans 15 residues. The V gene end was trimmed by 4 bases and the J gene end by 0 bases; junction bases not matched to a gene: 3. CDR1 is MNHEY, CDR2 SMNVEV, per germline (reference sequence).

This clonotype came up many times. The V and J genes are TRBV6-1 and TRBJ2-5; TRBD1 matches 8 bases. The CDR3 totals 14 residues. Trimming removed 6 bases from V and 1 base from J; junction bases left unmatched: 4. CDR1 and CDR2 from the germline V gene are MNHNS and SASEGT. CDR3 DNA sequence: TGTGCCAGCAGCGCCGACAGGGGCCAAGAGACCCAGTACTTC. This codes for CASSADRGQETQYF.